A selection of T cell receptor beta chains follows, all from one sample in a study of shared clonotypes between healthy human individuals. Repertoires were generated with immunoSEQ multiplex PCR, while TCRdb's copy carries only in-frame clones and drops some. The profile shows over a million clones, more than 95% of them singletons. The sequenced material came from naive CD4+ T cells sorted from blood. The origin of the receptors is a man younger than 40 in good health. Each CDR3 is given with its conserved first and last residue. The order of the fields is CDR3 protein, CDR3 DNA, V gene, J gene, D gene. The D gene is left open where the match is weak.

CASSSGRLAGVGETQYF,TGTGCCAGCAGCTCCGGGCGACTAGCGGGAGTCGGGGAGACCCAGTACTTC,TRBV5-8,TRBJ2-5,TRBD2
CASSEGRNTIYF,TGCGCCAGCAGTGAGGGGCGAAACACCATATATTTT,TRBV10-2,TRBJ1-3,.
CATADEVSRQYF,TGTGCCACCGCTGACGAGGTTTCTAGGCAGTACTTC,TRBV6-1,TRBJ2-7,.
CASSPRRNQPQHF,TGTGCCAGCAGCCCTAGGAGAAATCAGCCCCAGCATTTT,TRBV7-2,TRBJ1-5,.
CASSYPGESYGYTF,TGTGCCAGCAGTTACCCAGGGGAGTCCTATGGCTACACCTTC,TRBV6-6,TRBJ1-2,.
CASSLVGQGGEKLFF,TGTGCCAGCAGCTTGGTAGGACAGGGTGGTGAAAAACTGTTTTTT,TRBV5-6,TRBJ1-4,TRBD1
CASKQVGFNQPQHF,TGTGCCAGTAAACAGGTGGGGTTCAATCAGCCCCAGCATTTT,TRBV19,TRBJ1-5,.
CASSFVGQEQYF,TGTGCCAGCAGCTTTGTAGGACAAGAGCAGTACTTC,TRBV7-9,TRBJ2-7,.
CASSLATGGGYGYTF,TGTGCCAGCAGCTTGGCGACAGGGGGCGGCTATGGCTACACCTTC,TRBV5-6,TRBJ1-2,TRBD1
CASSLQPGTSSYEQYF,TGCGCCAGCAGCTTGCAACCCGGGACATCCTCCTACGAGCAGTACTTC,TRBV5-1,TRBJ2-7,.